Detailed here is one TCR beta chain. This sample stems from a study of blood T cell repertoires in COVID-19. Assay: immunoSEQ multiplex PCR; the TCRdb copy retains only in-frame clones and omits some. The sample includes 70,000 to 90,000 clones, about four fifths of them seen just once. Trimming took 4 bases from V and 7 from J; bases not matched to a gene: 7. This CDR3 is built from 15 residues. Germline CDR1 and CDR2: KGHDR and SFDVKD. The chain joins TRBV24-1 to TRBJ2-1; TRBD2 matches 9 bases. Sample: peripheral blood. The TCR comes from a human donor in a cohort sampled during active COVID-19. The CDR3 reads CATSDPREGLNEQFF. The CDR3 region has the DNA TGTGCCACCAGTGACCCGCGGGAGGGCCTTAATGAGCAGTTCTTC.